These 3 T cell receptor beta chains originate from one sample sequenced in a study of T cells after yellow fever vaccination. One entry per CDR3 protein, called by TCRdb with MiXCR from the 5' RACE reads. This sample carries 350,000 to 450,000 distinct CDR3 sequences, 18% of them seen once, and the ten largest clones take 18%. Sequences were derived from PBMCs, sampled before the yellow fever booster vaccination. The origin of the receptors is a man younger than 35 who received the YFV17D yellow fever vaccine.

The chain joins TRBV5-1 to TRBJ1-2; 7 positions match TRBD1. There are 14 residues in the CDR3. With V trimmed by 1 base and J by 8 bases, 8 bases remained unmatched. Germline CDR1 reads SGHRS; CDR2 reads YFSETQ. The CDR3 loop is CASSLFEGGDGYTF. CDR3 sequence (DNA): TGCGCCAGCAGCTTGTTTGAAGGGGGCGACGGCTACACCTTC.

V is TRBV7-6 and J is TRBJ2-7; D is perhaps TRBD1 (5 bases). Germline loops: CDR1 SGHVS, CDR2 FNYEAQ. The CDR3 extends over 12 amino acids. V lost 5 bases and J lost 6, with 11 bases in between. CDR3 loop: CASSPERGEQYF. In DNA, the CDR3 is TGTGCCAGCAGCCCCGAAAGGGGCGAGCAGTACTTC.

V usage is TRBV3-1 and J usage is TRBJ2-3; TRBD2 matches at 15 bases. The CDR3 is 18 residues long. V shed 5 bases and J 3 bases; nucleotides not matched to a gene: 9. Germline V gene sequence: CDR1 LGHDT, CDR2 YNNKEL (reference sequence). The CDR3 protein is CASSYGLAGGPGTDTQYF. CDR3 DNA: TGTGCCAGCAGCTACGGACTAGCGGGGGGGCCCGGTACAGATACGCAGTATTTT.